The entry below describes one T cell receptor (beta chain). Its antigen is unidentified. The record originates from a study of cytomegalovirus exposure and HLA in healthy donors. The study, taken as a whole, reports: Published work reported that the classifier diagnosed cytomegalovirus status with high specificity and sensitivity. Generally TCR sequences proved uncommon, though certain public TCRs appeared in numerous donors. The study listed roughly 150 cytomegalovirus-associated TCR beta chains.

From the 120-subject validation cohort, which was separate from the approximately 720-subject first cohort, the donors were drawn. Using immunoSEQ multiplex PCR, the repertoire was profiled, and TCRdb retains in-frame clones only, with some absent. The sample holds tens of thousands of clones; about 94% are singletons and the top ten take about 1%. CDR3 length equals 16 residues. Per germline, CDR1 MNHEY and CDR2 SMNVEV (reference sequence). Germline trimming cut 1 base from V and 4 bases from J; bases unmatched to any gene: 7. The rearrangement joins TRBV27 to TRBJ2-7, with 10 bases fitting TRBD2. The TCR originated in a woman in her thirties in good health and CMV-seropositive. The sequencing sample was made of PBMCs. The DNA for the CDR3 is TGTGCCAGCAGTTTATGGCCTCTAGCGGGAGTTTACGAGCAGTACTTC. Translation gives CASSLWPLAGVYEQYF.